Listed here are 9 T cell receptor beta chains from one sample, sequenced in a study of CXCR3-negative and CXCR3-positive naive CD8 T cells. The libraries of TRB cDNA were constructed through 5' RACE using UMI labels. TCRdb re-called the 5' RACE reads and catalogs CDR3 proteins one per entry, DNA excluded. The sample totals about 40,000 distinct CDR3 sequences. Sequencing used naive CXCR3- CD8+ T cells from blood. Subset described: CD45RO-CCR7+CD27+CD95- naive CD8+ T cells lacking CXCR3 (TNR3-). The receptors originated from a human donor in good health. Some clones in this sample may be carry-over from other donors' samples.

The gene calls are TRBV7-8 and TRBJ2-5; the TCRdb call, TRBD1, lacks DNA for checking. CDR1 is SGHVS and CDR2 is FQNEAQ in the germline V gene. The CDR3 spans 13 residues. The CDR3 loop reads CASTQGAGETQYF.

This CDR3 reads CASSQAASNTGELFF. V gene TRBV4-2 combines with J gene TRBJ2-2. The germline V gene encodes CDR1 LGHNA and CDR2 YNFKEQ. The CDR3 contains 15 residues.

The genes are TRBV29-1 and TRBJ2-1. Germline loops: CDR1 SQVTM, CDR2 ANQGSEA. The CDR3 runs 11 residues. CDR3: CSVVGNNEQFF.

V and J are TRBV29-1 and TRBJ2-7; TCRdb designates TRBD1, a call that cannot be tested without DNA. This CDR3 comprises 14 residues. CDR1 SQVTM and CDR2 ANQGSEA come from the germline V gene. The CDR3: CSASGDGSSYEQYF.

This rearrangement joins TRBV29-1 to TRBJ2-2. The CDR3 length is 13 residues. Germline V gene lookup returns CDR1 SQVTM and CDR2 ANQGSEA. The CDR3 sequence is CSVHPYRSGELFF.

The chain uses TRBV20-1 and TRBJ1-1. The germline V gene encodes CDR1 DFQATT and CDR2 SNEGSKA (reference sequence). The length of the CDR3 is 14 residues. The CDR3 spells CSAARKLLNTEAFF.

The chain uses TRBV29-1 and TRBJ1-2; TCRdb calls TRBD1, which cannot be checked without DNA. CDR3 length: 13 residues. Germline assignment: CDR1 SQVTM and CDR2 ANQGSEA. CDR3 sequence: CSVVPGENYGYTF.

The genes are TRBV28 and TRBJ1-6. CDR3 length equals 15 residues. Germline V gives CDR1 MDHEN, CDR2 SYDVKM. CDR3 protein: CASSWALREDSPLHF.

The chain carries TRBV7-6 and TRBJ1-3. Germline-derived CDR1 and CDR2 are SGHVS and FNYEAQ. The CDR3 is made up of 18 amino acids. CDR3 protein: CASSYGQPEYISTDTIYF.